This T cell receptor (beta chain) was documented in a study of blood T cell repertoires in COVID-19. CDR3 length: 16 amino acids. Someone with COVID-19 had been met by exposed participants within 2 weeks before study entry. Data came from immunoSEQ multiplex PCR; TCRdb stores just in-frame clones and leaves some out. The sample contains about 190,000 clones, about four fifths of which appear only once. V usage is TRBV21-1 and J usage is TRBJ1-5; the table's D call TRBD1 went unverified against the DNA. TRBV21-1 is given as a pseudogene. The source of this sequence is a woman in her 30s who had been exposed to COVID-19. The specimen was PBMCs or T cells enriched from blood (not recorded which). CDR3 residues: CASSSLGRVEYQPQHF. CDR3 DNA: TGTGCCAGCAGCAGCCTGGGCAGGGTAGAGTATCAGCCCCAGCATTTT.